Shown below are 19 T cell receptor beta chains from a single sample sequenced in a study of blood T cell repertoires in COVID-19. Here immunoSEQ multiplex PCR was the method, and the copy in TCRdb shows in-frame clones only, minus some. The sample has 250,000 to 300,000 clones, more than 75% seen once. The sample was peripheral blood. These receptors originate from a middle-aged woman who had recovered from COVID-19.

This clone was detected once. The chain joins TRBV19 to TRBJ2-7, with TRBD1 matching 9 bases. V lost 7 bases, J lost 6 bases, and 10 bases stayed unmatched. CDR1 is LNHDA and CDR2 is SQIVND in the germline V gene (reference sequence). CDR3 length: 14 residues. CDR3 sequence: CASTPGQGVREQYF. CDR3 DNA: TGTGCCAGTACCCCGGGACAGGGCGTTCGCGAGCAGTACTTC.

The chain links TRBV25-1 to TRBJ2-7; a weak D match, TRBD1 (6 bases). This CDR3 contains 13 residues. Trimming cost V 4 bases and J 2 bases, with 9 bases left between them. Germline V gives CDR1 MGHDK, CDR2 SYGVNS. This CDR3 reads CASSVQGPYEQYF. CDR3 coding DNA: TGTGCCAGCAGTGTGCAGGGGCCCTACGAGCAGTACTTC.

The rearrangement uses TRBV15 and TRBJ2-2, with D unresolved. This CDR3 is built from 17 residues. The V gene's germline CDR1 is LNHNV and CDR2 YYDKDF (reference sequence). The V gene lost 0 bases and the J gene lost 2 bases, with 13 bases spanning the gap. CDR3 protein: CATSRDPPGSNTGELFF. CDR3 in DNA: TGTGCCACCAGCAGAGATCCCCCAGGTTCTAACACCGGGGAGCTGTTTTTT.

This clone showed up just once. The chain carries TRBV11-2 and TRBJ2-5; a weak D match, TRBD2 (7 bases). V lost 5 bases and J lost 1, with 14 bases in between. The length of the CDR3 is 15 residues. In germline, CDR1 is SGHAT, CDR2 FQNNGV. CDR3 nucleotide sequence: TGTGCCAGCAGCCCCAACGGGGGGCCCCAAGAGACCCAGTACTTC. This translates into CASSPNGGPQETQYF.

The V call is TRBV7-6, the J call TRBJ2-3; 8 nucleotides align to TRBD2. CDR1 SGHVS and CDR2 FNYEAQ come from the germline V gene. The CDR3 totals 16 residues. V shed 1 base, J shed 2 bases, and the junction held 5 bases outside the gene matches. DNA for the CDR3: TGTGCCAGCAGCTTAGGGAGCGGGGGCTTCACAGATACGCAGTATTTT. It translates to CASSLGSGGFTDTQYF.

The table lists this clone with a count of one. The chain recombines TRBV5-1 with TRBJ2-7; 9 bases line up with TRBD2. Trimming at V came to 0 bases and at J to 2 bases, leaving 3 bases not matched to a gene. The CDR3 totals 15 residues. Germline V gene lookup returns CDR1 SGHRS and CDR2 YFSETQ. DNA of the CDR3: TGCGCCAGCAGCTTGGTAGCGGGAGACACCTACGAGCAGTACTTC. Amino acid sequence: CASSLVAGDTYEQYF.

The CDR3 DNA reads as TGTGCCAGCAGCCCCTCCGGGGGAGGCAATCAGCCCCAGCATTTT. This encodes CASSPSGGGNQPQHF. V and J are TRBV7-9 and TRBJ1-5; possibly TRBD1 for D (5 bases). Germline values: CDR1 SEHNR, CDR2 FQNEAQ (reference sequence). CDR3 size: 15 residues. With 5 bases removed from V and 2 bases from J, the gap between germline ends came to 13 bases.

The chain employs TRBV27 and TRBJ1-1, with TRBD1 matching over 8 bases. This CDR3 is built from 15 residues. After removal of 5 bases from V and 1 base from J, the junction contained 6 bases not matched to a gene. Germline assignment: CDR1 MNHEY and CDR2 SMNVEV (reference sequence). The CDR3 here is CASSEDRVTNTEAFF. The CDR3 coding sequence is TGTGCCAGCAGTGAGGACAGGGTCACGAACACTGAAGCTTTCTTT.

A single count supports this clone. The V call is TRBV7-9, the J call TRBJ1-2; TRBD1 agrees at 10 bases. V lost 7 bases to trimming and J lost 4 bases; unmatched junction nucleotides: 6. This CDR3 contains 14 residues. CDR1 is SEHNR, CDR2 FQNEAQ, per germline (reference sequence). CDR3 nucleotide sequence: TGTGCCAGCACGACAGGGGGCGGGGGCTATGGCTACACCTTC. It translates to CASTTGGGGYGYTF.

This chain uses TRBV6-2 or TRBV6-3 with TRBJ2-7, with 7 bases that match TRBD2. Losses at the gene ends were 2 bases for V and 0 bases for J; bases not matched to a gene: 16. CDR3 size: 19 residues. Germline CDR1 reads MNHEY; CDR2 reads SVGEGT. The CDR3 nucleotides read TGTGCCAGCAGTTACGCGCAAAGCGCTAGCGGAAGGAGCTCCTACGAGCAGTACTTC. It yields the protein CASSYAQSASGRSSYEQYF.

J is TRBJ2-1 and V is TRBV7-3; 10 bases match TRBD2. With V trimmed by 1 base and J by 9 bases, 6 bases remained unmatched. The CDR3 contains 15 residues. Germline V gene data show CDR1 as SGHTA and CDR2 as FQGTGA. In DNA, the CDR3 is TGTGCCAGCAGCTTAATTCTAGCGGGAGTGGGTGAGCAGTTCTTC. Protein product: CASSLILAGVGEQFF.

V usage is TRBV4-1 and J usage is TRBJ2-5; 10 nucleotides line up with TRBD1. This CDR3 has 16 residues. Germline-derived CDR1 and CDR2 are MGHRA and YSYEKL. V dropped 3 bases and J dropped 7; count of bases not matched to a gene: 11. The CDR3 reads CASSQETGTGVGTQYF. As DNA, the CDR3 is TGCGCCAGCAGCCAGGAAACCGGGACAGGGGTAGGGACCCAGTACTTC.

This rearrangement joins TRBV5-6 to TRBJ2-2; TRBD2 is a possible D gene (5 bases). This CDR3 has 16 residues. Trimming shortened V by 0 bases and J by 5 bases, and 14 bases separated the two germline ends. Germline-derived CDR1 and CDR2 are SGHDT and YYEEEE. CDR3 protein: CASSLAFGGLTGELFF. The CDR3 DNA sequence: TGTGCCAGCAGCTTGGCGTTTGGCGGGCTGACCGGGGAGCTGTTTTTT.

This clone came up once. The V and J genes are TRBV30 and TRBJ1-2; TRBD1 might be the D (5 bases). Germline lookup yields CDR1 GTSNPN and CDR2 SVGIG (reference sequence). The germline V and J ends were trimmed by 5 bases and 7 bases, with 11 bases remaining between them. This CDR3 is 11 amino acids long. DNA of the CDR3: TGTGCCTGGGCCCCAGGGTCTGGCTACACCTTC. Amino acid sequence: CAWAPGSGYTF.

The chain joins TRBV19 to TRBJ1-4, with TRBD1 identical over 10 bases. Germline trimming cut 6 bases from V and 7 bases from J; bases unmatched to any gene: 8. The germline V gene has CDR1 LNHDA and CDR2 SQIVND (reference sequence). The CDR3 consists of 15 residues. CDR3: CASRTPGQGSEKLFF. The CDR3 coding sequence is TGTGCCAGTAGGACCCCGGGACAGGGGAGTGAAAAACTGTTTTTT.

The V gene is TRBV27, the J gene TRBJ1-6, with TRBD1 identical over 10 bases. The V segment lost 0 bases and the J segment 10 bases; nucleotides outside the gene matches: 3. The germline V gene encodes CDR1 MNHEY and CDR2 SMNVEV (reference sequence). The CDR3 runs 15 residues. The CDR3 loop is CASSLSDRGGSPLHF. CDR3 nucleotides: TGTGCCAGCAGTTTATCGGACAGGGGGGGCTCACCCCTCCACTTT.

The rearrangement links TRBV19 to TRBJ2-2; weak D call: TRBD2 (6 bases). The CDR3 length is 15 residues. CDR1 LNHDA and CDR2 SQIVND come from the germline V gene (reference sequence). Trimming removed 6 bases at V and 6 bases at J, with 17 bases between. As DNA, the CDR3 is TGTGCCAGTAGGCACAGGAGCGGGTTGGCCGGGGAGCTGTTTTTT. Protein sequence: CASRHRSGLAGELFF.

The rearrangement links TRBV14 to TRBJ1-6; D is unresolved. The CDR3 is 15 amino acids. Between the trimmed V and J ends, which lost 4 bases and 3 bases, there was a span of 10 bases. Germline CDR1 reads SGHDN; CDR2 reads FVKESK. CDR3 residues: CASSPVGSYNSPLHF. CDR3 bases: TGTGCCAGCAGCCCCGTGGGCAGCTATAATTCACCCCTCCACTTT.

This chain connects TRBV5-1 to TRBJ2-2; TRBD1 matches 7 bases. Looked up from germline, CDR1 is SGHRS and CDR2 is YFSETQ. The CDR3 is 15 residues long. The V gene end was trimmed by 4 bases and the J gene end by 4 bases; junction bases not matched to a gene: 7. CDR3 nucleotide sequence: TGCGCCAGCAGCCCGCGACAGGGAAGCACCGGGGAGCTGTTTTTT. Its translation is CASSPRQGSTGELFF.